One sample yielded the 10 T cell receptor beta chains listed below, sequenced in a study of lymphopenia after photon versus proton radiotherapy. The table came from immunoSEQ multiplex PCR; TCRdb's copy has only in-frame clones and leaves some out. This table holds under 20,000 clones, 92% found once. The sequences come from peripheral blood, collected from a patient treated with photon-based radiotherapy. The receptor source for this set is a middle-aged woman with cholangiocarcinoma.

This chain connects TRBV30 to TRBJ1-1; tentative D call: TRBD1 (6 bases). Germline CDR1 GTSNPN, CDR2 SVGIG (reference sequence). The CDR3 is made up of 16 amino acids. Trimming shortened V by 2 bases and J by 1 base, and 17 bases separated the two germline ends. The CDR3 is CAWSLSHGQQNTEAFF. The CDR3 DNA follows: TGTGCCTGGAGTTTAAGCCATGGACAGCAGAACACTGAAGCTTTCTTT.

The chain recombines TRBV6-5 with TRBJ2-7; D unclear. Trimming removed 0 bases from V and 4 bases from J, with 10 bases in between. Germline V gives CDR1 MNHEY, CDR2 SVGAGI. The CDR3 runs 14 residues. This CDR3 reads CASSYSVGYYEQYF. The CDR3 region has the DNA TGTGCCAGCAGTTACTCTGTAGGGTATTACGAGCAGTACTTC.

CDR3 region: CASYERENNEQFF. In DNA, the CDR3 is TGTGCCAGCTATGAGCGGGAGAACAATGAGCAGTTCTTC. The V call is TRBV6-5, the J call TRBJ2-1; 8 bases line up with TRBD2. This CDR3 has 13 amino acids. V shed 8 bases, J shed 5 bases, and the junction held 5 bases outside the gene matches. The germline gives CDR1 MNHEY, CDR2 SVGAGI.

The J gene is TRBJ1-1, the V gene TRBV4-1; 12 nucleotides match TRBD1. The V segment lost 1 base and the J segment 11 bases; nucleotides outside the gene matches: 17. Germline V gene sequence: CDR1 MGHRA, CDR2 YSYEKL. The length of the CDR3 is 18 residues. The CDR3: CASSQGGGTGGPSAGAFF. CDR3 coding DNA: TGCGCCAGCAGCCAAGGGGGCGGGACAGGGGGCCCTAGCGCGGGGGCTTTCTTT.

The chain carries TRBV7-3 and TRBJ1-5, with D perhaps matching TRBD1 (5 bases). The V gene's germline CDR1 is SGHTA and CDR2 FQGTGA. The V gene lost 4 bases and the J gene lost 7 bases, with 17 bases spanning the gap. The CDR3 totals 15 residues. The CDR3 reads CASSSWPGRGQPQHF. The CDR3 DNA is TGTGCCAGCAGCTCGTGGCCAGGACGGGGCCAGCCCCAGCATTTT.

The chain joins TRBV10-3 to TRBJ1-2, with 7 bases lining up with TRBD1. The CDR3 consists of 13 residues. Unmatched junction bases numbered 9, after V lost 10 bases and J lost 4 bases. Germline V lookup: CDR1 ENHRY, CDR2 SYGVKD. For the CDR3, the DNA is TGTGCCACCCCTCGACAGGGAGGCTATGGCTACACCTTC. It translates to CATPRQGGYGYTF.

This rearrangement joins TRBV28 to TRBJ2-2, with TRBD2 identical over 7 bases. The V gene's germline CDR1 is MDHEN and CDR2 SYDVKM. This CDR3 is 16 amino acids long. With V trimmed by 2 bases and J by 0 bases, 3 bases remained unmatched. CDR3 nucleotide sequence: TGTGCCAGCAGTTTAGTAAGCGGGGCGAACACCGGGGAGCTGTTTTTT. Its translation: CASSLVSGANTGELFF.

The chain combines TRBV11-2 with TRBJ2-2; tentatively, D is TRBD1 or TRBD2 (5 bases each). With 6 bases removed from V and 6 bases from J, the gap between germline ends came to 23 bases. Germline V lookup: CDR1 SGHAT, CDR2 FQNNGV. The CDR3 contains 17 residues. In DNA form, the CDR3 reads TGTGCCAGCAGTCCATATCTTGGGGGAGAGAGTGCCGGGGAGCTGTTTTTT. It translates to CASSPYLGGESAGELFF.

V gene TRBV5-4 combines with J gene TRBJ2-7; D remains unclear. Germline lookup yields CDR1 SGHNT and CDR2 YYREEE (reference sequence). V was clipped by 3 bases and J by 4 bases, with 14 bases between them. CDR3 length: 14 residues. This CDR3 reads CASSSAFPPYEQYF. The CDR3 DNA follows: TGTGCCAGCAGCTCAGCCTTCCCGCCTTACGAGCAGTACTTC.

V is TRBV10-1 and J is TRBJ2-3; D unresolved. V was shortened by 3 bases and J by 0 bases, with 10 bases between the two germline ends. Germline V gene lookup returns CDR1 WNHNN and CDR2 SYGVQD (reference sequence). This CDR3 comprises 15 residues. CDR3 loop: CASSDWTASTDTQYF. For the CDR3, the DNA is TGCGCCAGCAGTGACTGGACGGCTAGCACAGATACGCAGTATTTT.